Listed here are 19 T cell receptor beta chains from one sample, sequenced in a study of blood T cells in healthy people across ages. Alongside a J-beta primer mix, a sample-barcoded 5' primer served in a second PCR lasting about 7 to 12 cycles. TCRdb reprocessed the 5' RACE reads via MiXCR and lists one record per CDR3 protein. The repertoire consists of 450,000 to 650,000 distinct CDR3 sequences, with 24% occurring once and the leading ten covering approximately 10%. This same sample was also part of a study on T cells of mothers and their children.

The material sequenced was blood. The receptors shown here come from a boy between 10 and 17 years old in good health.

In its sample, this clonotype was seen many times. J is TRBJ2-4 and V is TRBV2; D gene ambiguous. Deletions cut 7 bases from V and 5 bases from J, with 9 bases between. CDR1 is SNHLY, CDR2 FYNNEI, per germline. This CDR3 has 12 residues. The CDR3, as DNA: TGTGCCAGCACAGAGACGGAAAACATTCAGTACTTC. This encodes CASTETENIQYF.

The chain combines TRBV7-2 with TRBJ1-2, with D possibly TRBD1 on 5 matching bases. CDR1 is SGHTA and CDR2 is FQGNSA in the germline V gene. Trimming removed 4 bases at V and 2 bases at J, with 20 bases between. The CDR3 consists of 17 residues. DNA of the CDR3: TGTGCCAGCAGCTCCCAAAGGTTTGGGGGGGGAAACTATGGCTACACCTTC. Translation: CASSSQRFGGGNYGYTF.

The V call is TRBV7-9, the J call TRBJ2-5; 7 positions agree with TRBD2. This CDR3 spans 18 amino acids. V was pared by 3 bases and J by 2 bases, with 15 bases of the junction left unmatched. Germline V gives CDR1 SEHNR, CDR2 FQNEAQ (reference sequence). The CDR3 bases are TGTGCCAGCAGCTTCAGCTGGTGGACTAGGAATGCACAAGAGACCCAGTACTTC. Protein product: CASSFSWWTRNAQETQYF.

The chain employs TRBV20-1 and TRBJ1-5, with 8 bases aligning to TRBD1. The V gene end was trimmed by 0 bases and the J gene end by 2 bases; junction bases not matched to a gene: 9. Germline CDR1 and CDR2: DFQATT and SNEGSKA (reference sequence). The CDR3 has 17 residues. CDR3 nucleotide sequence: TGCAGTGCTAGAGATCACCAGGGGGCAGTAGGCAATCAGCCCCAGCATTTT. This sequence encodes CSARDHQGAVGNQPQHF.

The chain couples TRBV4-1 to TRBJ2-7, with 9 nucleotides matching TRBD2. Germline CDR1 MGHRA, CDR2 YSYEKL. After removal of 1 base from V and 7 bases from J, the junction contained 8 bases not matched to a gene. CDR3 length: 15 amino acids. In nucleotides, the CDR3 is TGCGCCAGCAGCCAAGGGCGGGGACTAGCTGTAGAGCAGTACTTC. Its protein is CASSQGRGLAVEQYF.

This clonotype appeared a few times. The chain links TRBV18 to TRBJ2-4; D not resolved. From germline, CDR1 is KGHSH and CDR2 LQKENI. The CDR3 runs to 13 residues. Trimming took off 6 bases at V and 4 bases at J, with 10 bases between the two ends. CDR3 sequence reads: CASSKSEKNIQYF. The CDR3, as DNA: TGTGCCAGCTCTAAGTCGGAGAAAAACATTCAGTACTTC.

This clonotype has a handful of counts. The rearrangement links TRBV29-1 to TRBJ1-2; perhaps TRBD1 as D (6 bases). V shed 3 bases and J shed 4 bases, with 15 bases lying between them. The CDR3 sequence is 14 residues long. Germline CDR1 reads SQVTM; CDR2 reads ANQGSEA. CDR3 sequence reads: CSVEEGVSIYGYTF. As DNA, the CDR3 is TGCAGCGTTGAGGAGGGGGTCTCTATCTATGGCTACACCTTC. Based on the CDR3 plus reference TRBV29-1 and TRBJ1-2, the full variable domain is SAVISQKPSRDICQRGTSLTIQCQVDSQVTMMFWYRQQPGQSLTLIATANQGSEATYESGFVIDKFPISRPNLTFSTLTVSNMSPEDSSIYLCSVEEGVSIYGYTFGSGTRLTVV.

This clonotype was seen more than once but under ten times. CDR3 region: CSVRRGQGAGETQYF. As DNA, the CDR3 is TGCAGCGTTCGCCGAGGACAGGGGGCCGGAGAGACCCAGTACTTC. The chain employs TRBV29-1 and TRBJ2-5; 11 nucleotides align to TRBD1. The CDR3 covers 15 residues. J lost 4 bases, V lost 5 bases, and 9 bases had no gene match. Germline CDR1 SQVTM, CDR2 ANQGSEA.

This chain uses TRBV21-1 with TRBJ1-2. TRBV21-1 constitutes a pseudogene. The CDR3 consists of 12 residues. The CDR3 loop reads CASSKDPYGYTF. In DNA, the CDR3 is TGTGCCAGCAGCAAAGACCCGTATGGCTACACCTTC.

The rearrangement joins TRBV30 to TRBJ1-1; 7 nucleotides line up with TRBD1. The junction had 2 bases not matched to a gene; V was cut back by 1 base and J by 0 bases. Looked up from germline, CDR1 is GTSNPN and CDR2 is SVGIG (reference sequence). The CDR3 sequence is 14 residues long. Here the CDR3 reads CAWSAGTVNTEAFF. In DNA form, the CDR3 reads TGTGCCTGGAGTGCTGGGACAGTGAACACTGAAGCTTTCTTT. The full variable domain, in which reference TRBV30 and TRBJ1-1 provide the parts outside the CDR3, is SQTIHQWPATLVQPVGSPLSLECTVEGTSNPNLYWYRQAAGRGLQLLFYSVGIGQISSEVPQNLSASRPQDRQFILSSKKLLLSDSGFYLCAWSAGTVNTEAFFGQGTRLTVV.

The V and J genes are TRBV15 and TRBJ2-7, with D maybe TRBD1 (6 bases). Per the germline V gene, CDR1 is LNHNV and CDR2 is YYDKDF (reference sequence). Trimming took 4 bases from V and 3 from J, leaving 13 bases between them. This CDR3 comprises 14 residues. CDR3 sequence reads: CATSIRQESYEQYF. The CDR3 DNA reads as TGTGCCACCAGCATACGACAGGAGAGCTACGAGCAGTACTTC.

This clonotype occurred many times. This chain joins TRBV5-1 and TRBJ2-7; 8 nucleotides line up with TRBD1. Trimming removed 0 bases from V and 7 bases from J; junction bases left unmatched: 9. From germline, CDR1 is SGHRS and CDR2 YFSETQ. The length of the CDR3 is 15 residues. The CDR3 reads CASSLVFTGGEEQYF. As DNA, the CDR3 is TGCGCCAGCAGCTTGGTGTTCACAGGGGGAGAAGAGCAGTACTTC.

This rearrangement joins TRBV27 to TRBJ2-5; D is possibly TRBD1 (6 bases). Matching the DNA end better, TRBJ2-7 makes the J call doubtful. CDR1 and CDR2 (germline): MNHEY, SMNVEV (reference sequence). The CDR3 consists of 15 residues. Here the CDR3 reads CASSFGGQRAYEQYF. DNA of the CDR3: TGTGCCAGCAGTTTTGGGGGACAACGAGCCTACGAGCAGTACTTC.

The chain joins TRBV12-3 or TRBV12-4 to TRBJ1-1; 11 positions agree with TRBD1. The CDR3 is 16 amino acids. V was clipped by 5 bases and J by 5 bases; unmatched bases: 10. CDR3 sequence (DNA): TGTGCCAGCAGTCAACGGACAGGGGGCCGGTGGACTGAAGCTTTCTTT. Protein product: CASSQRTGGRWTEAFF.

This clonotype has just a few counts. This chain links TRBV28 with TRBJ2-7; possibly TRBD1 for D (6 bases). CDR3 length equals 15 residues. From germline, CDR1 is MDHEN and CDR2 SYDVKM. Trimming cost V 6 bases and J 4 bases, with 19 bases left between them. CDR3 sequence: CASRAIQQGAYEQYF. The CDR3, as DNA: TGTGCCAGCAGGGCGATTCAACAGGGAGCATACGAGCAGTACTTC.

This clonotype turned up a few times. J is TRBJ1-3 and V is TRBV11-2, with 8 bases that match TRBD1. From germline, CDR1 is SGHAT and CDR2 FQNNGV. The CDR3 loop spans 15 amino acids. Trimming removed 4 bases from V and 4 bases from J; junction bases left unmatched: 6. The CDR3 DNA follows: TGTGCCAGCAGCTCGATCAGGGGGCGCGGAAACACCATATATTTT. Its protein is CASSSIRGRGNTIYF.

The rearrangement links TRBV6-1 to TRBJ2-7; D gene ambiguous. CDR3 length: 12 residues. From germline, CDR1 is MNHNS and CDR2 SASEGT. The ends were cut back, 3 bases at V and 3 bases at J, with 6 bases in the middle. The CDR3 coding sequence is TGTGCCAGCAGTGACGTTTACTACGAGCAGTACTTC. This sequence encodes CASSDVYYEQYF.

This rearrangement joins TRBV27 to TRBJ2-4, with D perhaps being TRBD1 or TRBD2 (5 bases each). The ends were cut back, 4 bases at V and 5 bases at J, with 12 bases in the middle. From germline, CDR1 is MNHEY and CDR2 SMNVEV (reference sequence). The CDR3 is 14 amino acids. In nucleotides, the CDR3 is TGTGCCAGCAGTTGGGGCCTCGGGGAAAACATTCAGTACTTC. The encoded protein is CASSWGLGENIQYF.

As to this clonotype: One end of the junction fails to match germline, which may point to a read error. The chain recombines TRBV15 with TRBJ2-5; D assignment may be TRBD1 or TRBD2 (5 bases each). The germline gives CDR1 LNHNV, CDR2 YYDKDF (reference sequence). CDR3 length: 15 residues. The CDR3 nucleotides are TGTGCCACCAGCAGAGATCTGGGGGATTTGGAGACCCAATACTTC. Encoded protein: CATSRDLGDLETQYF.